The 10 T cell receptor beta chains in this list originate from one sample, sequenced in a study of T cell repertoires in cytomegalovirus infection (dated by TCRdb to about 2019). Their antigens remain unidentified. Per the publication, the treatment or condition label means: in vitro stimulation with specific CMV peptide epitopes to enrich CMV-specific T cells. The sequencing machine was an Illumina HiSeq 1500. TCRdb applied fastp at Q25 and MiXCR to the public reads, then kept only in-frame beta chains. Entries that share a CDR3 protein sequence are merged under the most common genes and DNA. In this sample the table shows some 220,000 distinct CDR3 sequences, about 38% of which occur a single time. Of the sample, roughly three fifths falls within the top ten clones. This specimen was CD8+ T cells from cultured PBMCs, taken from culture after CMV antigen stimulation. These receptors were obtained from a human donor in good health (CMV status not recorded). Some clones in this sample may be carry-over from other donors' samples.

J is TRBJ1-6 and V is TRBV11-2, with no clear D. Trimming took off 5 bases at V and 7 bases at J, with 18 bases between the two ends. CDR3 length equals 16 residues. Germline-derived CDR1 and CDR2 are SGHAT and FQNNGV. The DNA for the CDR3 is TGTGCCAGCAGCCGCTGGGAAGCGCGGGGAAATTCACCCCTCCACTTT. This translates into CASSRWEARGNSPLHF.

This chain connects TRBV6-4 to TRBJ2-1; tentative D call: TRBD1 (6 bases). The germline gives CDR1 MRHNA, CDR2 SNTAGT. Trimming shortened V by 5 bases and J by 5 bases, and 16 bases separated the two germline ends. The CDR3 consists of 15 residues. This CDR3 is CASSKTGVGHNEQFF. The DNA of the CDR3 is TGTGCCAGCAGTAAGACAGGTGTCGGGCACAATGAGCAGTTCTTC.

This clonotype was detected ten times or more. This CDR3 is CSVERNPGTEAFF. The CDR3 coding sequence is TGCAGCGTTGAACGTAACCCGGGGACTGAAGCTTTCTTT. The chain links TRBV29-1 to TRBJ1-1, with no clear D. Trimming pared 2 bases from V and 5 bases from J, leaving 12 bases between. Per the germline V gene, CDR1 is SQVTM and CDR2 is ANQGSEA. CDR3 length equals 13 residues.

There are many counts of this clonotype. In nucleotides, the CDR3 is TGTGCCAGCAGCTTGCCGCTAGCCCCGCTGCGGGGGTACAAGGACGAGCAGTACTTC. Translated: CASSLPLAPLRGYKDEQYF. The gene calls are TRBV7-9 and TRBJ2-7; TRBD2 matches at 7 bases. The V and J ends lost 3 bases and 5 bases, in that order; junction bases with no gene match: 22. From germline, CDR1 is SEHNR and CDR2 FQNEAQ (reference sequence). The CDR3 runs 19 residues.

This clonotype was counted between two and nine times. The chain has TRBV28 and TRBJ2-3, with TRBD2 matching 8 bases. The germline gives CDR1 MDHEN, CDR2 SYDVKM. V lost 5 bases, J lost 0 bases, and 10 bases stayed unmatched. CDR3 length: 17 residues. The CDR3 reads CASSPPRLATSTDTQYF. The CDR3, as DNA: TGTGCCAGCAGTCCCCCCCGACTAGCGACTAGCACAGATACGCAGTATTTT.

This clonotype was recorded a few times. The CDR3 bases are TGTGCCAGCAGCTTCGCAGGGGTATTAGACGAGCAGTACTTC. Translation: CASSFAGVLDEQYF. The chain combines TRBV7-6 with TRBJ2-7; maybe TRBD1 (6 bases). The V gene's germline CDR1 is SGHVS and CDR2 FNYEAQ. Trimming shortened V by 3 bases and J by 5 bases, and 14 bases separated the two germline ends. This CDR3 contains 14 residues.

This clonotype rates as medium-sized. The chain joins TRBV12-3 or TRBV12-4 to TRBJ1-2; TRBD1 might be the D (5 bases). Trimming shortened V by 7 bases and J by 5 bases, and 14 bases separated the two germline ends. This CDR3 comprises 13 residues. CDR3 DNA: TGTGCCAGCATACCCCGGGGGGGATATGGCTACACCTTC. This sequence encodes CASIPRGGYGYTF.

This clonotype was picked up a small number of times. The CDR3 bases are TGTGCCAGCAGCTCCAACCCCAATGAGCAGTTCTTC. Amino acid sequence: CASSSNPNEQFF. The gene calls are TRBV7-3 and TRBJ2-1; D call uncertain. This CDR3 region has 12 residues. V was pared by 4 bases and J by 6 bases, with 7 bases between. CDR1 and CDR2 from the germline V gene are SGHTA and FQGTGA.

This clonotype was seen a few times. The genes are TRBV19 and TRBJ1-2; 9 bases map to TRBD1. The V segment lost 9 bases and the J segment 8 bases; nucleotides outside the gene matches: 4. The CDR3 runs to 11 residues. Germline assignment: CDR1 LNHDA and CDR2 SQIVND (reference sequence). CDR3 amino acids: CASGQGNGYTF. The CDR3 region has the DNA TGTGCCAGCGGACAGGGGAACGGCTACACCTTC.

The chain carries TRBV5-1 and TRBJ1-5; D gene uncertain. The CDR3 contains 14 residues. V lost 0 bases and J 7 bases, leaving 11 bases between the germline ends. CDR1 and CDR2 from the germline V gene are SGHRS and YFSETQ. The CDR3 loop reads CASSLATGMQPQHF. As DNA, the CDR3 is TGCGCCAGCAGCTTGGCCACGGGGATGCAGCCCCAGCATTTT.